This T cell receptor (beta chain) was recovered during a study of blood T cell repertoires in COVID-19. Study information: COVID-19 samples from acute and convalescent phases originated in the United States, Italy and Spain. PBMCs, B-cell-depleted T cells, or T cells provided the cDNA or gDNA that made up the material.

Original methodology: Estimated nucleated cell counts came from reference gene primer amplification. Using immunoSEQ multiplex PCR, the repertoire was profiled, and TCRdb retains in-frame clones only, with some absent. That table is the source of V, J and clone size, and D and trimming were worked out from the DNA. The data hold about 210,000 clones, with around four fifths observed a single time. The Seattle patients joined while their infection was active and were tracked longitudinally afterward. Germline V gene data show CDR1 as SEHNR and CDR2 as FQNEAQ (reference sequence). V was shortened by 2 bases and J by 9 bases, with 8 bases between the two germline ends. The CDR3 extends over 12 amino acids.

Sequencing used peripheral blood. The origin of this receptor is a woman aged 70-85 years with COVID-19, enrolled during active disease. This sequence joins TRBV7-9 and TRBJ2-1; D call uncertain. The chain's CDR3 is CASSLLVVEQFF. In DNA, the CDR3 is TGTGCCAGCAGCTTATTAGTCGTTGAGCAGTTCTTC.